The present TCR beta chain was sequenced within a study of molecular identifiers for immune sequencing clone quantification. Trimming cost V 3 bases and J 4 bases, with 17 bases left between them. Germline CDR1 is DFQATT and CDR2 is SNEGSKA (reference sequence). This CDR3 spans 15 amino acids. TCRdb re-called the PCR reads through MiXCR, storing one row per CDR3 protein. There are some 70,000 distinct CDR3 sequences in the sample; approximately 18% occur only once, and approximately 1.5% lies in the top ten. This clonotype was seen many times. The sequenced sample was naive CD8+ T cells from blood, with Jurkat cell RNA spiked in. Subset: FACS-sorted CD8+CD4-CCR7+CD45RA+ naive T cells. The TCR originated in a human donor in good health. Some libraries in this study had Jurkat cell RNA spiked in. The V and J genes are TRBV20-1 and TRBJ2-3, with D possibly TRBD2 on 6 matching bases. The CDR3 is CSASPLPAGADTQYF. DNA for the CDR3: TGCAGTGCTAGCCCCCTCCCAGCGGGTGCAGATACGCAGTATTTT.